What follows are 21 T cell receptor beta chains derived from one specimen sequenced in a study of beta chain features in type 1 diabetes. Expressed TCRB transcripts were sequenced after all isolated RNA was converted to cDNA. Assay used: immunoSEQ multiplex PCR; TCRdb lists only in-frame clones, some missing. This sample carries around 150,000 clones, about 8.1% of them seen once, and the ten largest clones take approximately 0.69%. Sequenced sample: central memory CD4+ T cells from blood. These receptor sequences come from a man between 18 and 29 years old in good health.

This clone was found a few times. The chain uses TRBV4-2 and TRBJ2-1; D gene ambiguous. This CDR3 has 16 amino acids. Looked up from germline, CDR1 is LGHNA and CDR2 is YNFKEQ. Trimming removed 2 bases at V and 2 bases at J, with 13 bases between. CDR3 residues: CASSQNRGSAYNEQFF. As DNA, the CDR3 is TGTGCCAGCAGCCAAAACCGAGGCAGCGCCTACAATGAGCAGTTCTTC.

J is TRBJ2-5 and V is TRBV5-1; 8 bases match TRBD1. The J call is uncertain, as TRBJ2-7 better fits the DNA end. This CDR3 is built from 13 residues. In germline, CDR1 is SGHRS, CDR2 YFSETQ. The CDR3 loop reads CASSPGQVHEQYF. The CDR3 bases are TGCGCCAGCAGCCCGGGACAGGTCCACGAGCAGTACTTC.

This clone was counted ten times or more. The chain links TRBV4-3 to TRBJ1-1, with 7 bases matching TRBD1. The CDR3 loop spans 17 amino acids. Trimming removed 1 base from V and 6 bases from J; junction bases left unmatched: 14. Germline V CDR1 and CDR2: LGHNA, YSLEER. The CDR3 protein is CASSQGPVQEGAAEAFF. DNA for the CDR3: TGCGCCAGCAGCCAAGGACCCGTTCAAGAGGGGGCTGCTGAAGCTTTCTTT.

About this clone itself: An end of the junction differs from the germline gene, which may be a read error. V and J are TRBV5-8 and TRBJ2-5; the D is unclear. The CDR3 runs 14 residues. Germline V gives CDR1 SGHTS, CDR2 YDEGEE. The CDR3 sequence is CASSQGYTRETQYF. The DNA of the CDR3 is TGCGCCAGCAGCCAAGGATACACGAGGGAGACCCAGTACTTC.

The V gene is TRBV9, the J gene TRBJ2-7; tentative D call: TRBD1 (6 bases). Trimming stripped 2 bases from V and 2 bases from J, with 11 bases between. Looked up from germline, CDR1 is SGDLS and CDR2 is YYNGEE. This CDR3 region has 14 residues. CDR3 sequence (DNA): TGTGCCAGCAGCGTGAGACAGGATCCCTACGAGCAGTACTTC. As protein: CASSVRQDPYEQYF.

This clone was picked up a small number of times. This rearrangement joins TRBV11-2 to TRBJ2-1; D gene uncertain. V shed 5 bases and J shed 3 bases, with 11 bases lying between them. From germline, CDR1 is SGHAT and CDR2 FQNNGV. This CDR3 comprises 14 residues. The CDR3 nucleotides are TGTGCCAGCAGCCACGCGGCCAACTACAATGAGCAGTTCTTC. This codes for CASSHAANYNEQFF.

The chain recombines TRBV5-1 with TRBJ2-3; 7 bases map to TRBD1. This CDR3 is built from 16 residues. Trimming at V came to 0 bases and at J to 0 bases, leaving 4 bases not matched to a gene. The germline CDR1 and CDR2 sequences are SGHRS and YFSETQ. The CDR3 nucleotides read TGCGCCAGCAGCTTGGATGGGACAGTCAGCACAGATACGCAGTATTTT. Amino acids: CASSLDGTVSTDTQYF.

This clone was seen a handful of times. This chain links TRBV2 with TRBJ2-5; 7 bases line up with TRBD2. The V gene's germline CDR1 is SNHLY and CDR2 FYNNEI. V trimming: 6 bases; J trimming: 2 bases; junction bases outside the gene matches: 6. The CDR3 has 14 residues. CDR3 sequence: CASSLQGGQETQYF. DNA of the CDR3: TGTGCCAGCAGCCTCCAGGGAGGGCAAGAGACCCAGTACTTC.

This clone was detected ten times or more. CDR3 residues: CASSLGTEQYEQYF. CDR3 nucleotides: TGCGCCAGCAGCCTCGGGACAGAGCAGTACGAGCAGTACTTC. The rearrangement links TRBV5-1 to TRBJ2-7; TRBD1 matches at 7 bases. The CDR3 sequence is 14 residues long. Germline trimming cut 4 bases from V and 4 bases from J; bases unmatched to any gene: 8. Germline assignment: CDR1 SGHRS and CDR2 YFSETQ. The whole variable domain, remainder taken from reference TRBV5-1 and TRBJ2-7, is KAGVTQTPRYLIKTRGQQVTLSCSPISGHRSVSWYQQTPGQGLQFLFEYFSETQRNKGNFPGRFSGRQFSNSRSEMNVSTLELGDSALYLCASSLGTEQYEQYFGPGTRLTVT.

The chain employs TRBV28 and TRBJ2-1; TRBD2 aligns across 9 bases. The CDR3 has 15 residues. Germline assignment: CDR1 MDHEN and CDR2 SYDVKM. The V segment lost 3 bases and the J segment 4 bases; nucleotides outside the gene matches: 4. The chain's CDR3 is CASSLAGGNYNEQFF. In DNA form, the CDR3 reads TGTGCCAGCAGTTTGGCGGGGGGGAATTACAATGAGCAGTTCTTC.

This clone has a count of ten or more. The CDR3 reads CSVEDFRDYGYTF. The CDR3 DNA sequence: TGCAGCGTTGAAGATTTCAGGGACTATGGCTACACCTTC. This rearrangement joins TRBV29-1 to TRBJ1-2; weak D call: TRBD1 (5 bases). V was shortened by 0 bases and J by 3 bases, with 8 bases between the two germline ends. CDR3 size: 13 residues. Germline values: CDR1 SQVTM, CDR2 ANQGSEA.

The chain has TRBV10-3 and TRBJ1-2; 7 bases match TRBD1. V dropped 4 bases and J dropped 0; count of bases not matched to a gene: 11. The germline gives CDR1 ENHRY, CDR2 SYGVKD. The CDR3 is 17 amino acids. The CDR3 DNA follows: TGTGCCATCAGTGGACAAGGAGGGACAGCCCCTAACTATGGCTACACCTTC. This sequence encodes CAISGQGGTAPNYGYTF.

The rearrangement joins TRBV29-1 to TRBJ1-1, with D unclear. V was cut by 7 bases and J by 6 bases, with 9 bases left in between. CDR1 is SQVTM and CDR2 is ANQGSEA in the germline V gene. The CDR3 totals 10 residues. CDR3 bases: TGCAGCGCCGCGTTTGCTGAAGCTTTCTTT. Translated: CSAAFAEAFF.

This clone was observed at least ten times. The rearrangement joins TRBV2 to TRBJ2-7; 7 bases are a match to TRBD1. Unmatched junction bases numbered 5, after V lost 8 bases and J lost 1 base. Germline-derived CDR1 and CDR2 are SNHLY and FYNNEI. The CDR3 sequence is 13 residues long. As DNA, the CDR3 is TGTGCCAGCTTACAGGGGTCATCCTACGAGCAGTACTTC. Translated, it gives CASLQGSSYEQYF.

A few counts support this clone. J is TRBJ1-1 and V is TRBV7-8, with D perhaps matching TRBD1 (6 bases). Trimming shortened V by 1 base and J by 1 base, and 10 bases separated the two germline ends. CDR3 length: 15 residues. Looked up from germline, CDR1 is SGHVS and CDR2 is FQNEAQ. CDR3 nucleotides: TGTGCCAGCAGCTTAGACGAGACAGGGAACACTGAAGCTTTCTTT. It specifies CASSLDETGNTEAFF. Variable domain in full (rest from reference TRBV7-8 and TRBJ1-1): GAGVSQSPRYKVAKRGQDVALRCDPISGHVSLFWYQQALGQGPEFLTYFQNEAQLDKSGLPSDRFFAERPEGSVSTLKIQRTQQEDSAVYLCASSLDETGNTEAFFGQGTRLTVV.

Written as DNA, the CDR3 is TGTGCCACCAGCAGAGGTTGGACAGTCTATGGCTACACCTTC. Its protein product is CATSRGWTVYGYTF. J is TRBJ1-2 and V is TRBV15, with a weak D call TRBD1 (6 bases). V lost 1 base and J 4 bases, leaving 10 bases between the germline ends. The CDR3 has 14 amino acids. The germline V gene has CDR1 LNHNV and CDR2 YYDKDF (reference sequence).

The chain joins TRBV4-2 to TRBJ2-7; 10 bases line up with TRBD2. The CDR3 contains 15 residues. V trimming: 5 bases; J trimming: 4 bases; junction bases outside the gene matches: 8. CDR1 is LGHNA, CDR2 YNFKEQ, per germline. The CDR3 is CASSFPSGSKYEQYF. The CDR3 nucleotides read TGTGCCAGCAGCTTCCCTAGCGGGAGTAAATACGAGCAGTACTTC.

This clone was detected only a few times. The chain links TRBV28 to TRBJ1-1; D possibly corresponds to TRBD1 (5 bases). The CDR3 sequence is 15 residues long. V was pared by 6 bases and J by 4 bases, with 18 bases between. Germline V lookup: CDR1 MDHEN, CDR2 SYDVKM. The CDR3: CASSPGGGTGTEAFF. In DNA, the CDR3 is TGTGCCAGCAGCCCCGGGGGGGGTACGGGCACTGAAGCTTTCTTT.

V and J are TRBV18 and TRBJ1-1, with 10 nucleotides matching TRBD1. Trimming removed 6 bases from V and 3 bases from J; junction bases left unmatched: 7. The CDR3 is 15 amino acids. The germline CDR1 and CDR2 sequences are KGHSH and LQKENI. CDR3 protein: CASSTGGLGDTEAFF. CDR3 nucleotides: TGTGCCAGCTCGACAGGGGGCTTGGGGGACACTGAAGCTTTCTTT.

This clone was seen more than once but under ten times. V is TRBV6-5 and J is TRBJ2-3; a possible D gene is TRBD2 (6 bases). Germline loops: CDR1 MNHEY, CDR2 SVGAGI. This CDR3 has 15 residues. The V end lost 3 bases, the J end lost 2 bases, and 12 bases lay between the germline ends. CDR3 DNA: TGTGCCAGCAGTTATCGTAGCGGATACACAGATACGCAGTATTTT. As protein: CASSYRSGYTDTQYF.

This clone was seen a handful of times. Other DNA sequences in the same sample also yield this CDR3. The chain joins TRBV28 to TRBJ2-5; D call uncertain. The length of the CDR3 is 12 residues. V lost 3 bases and J lost 2, with 4 bases in between. CDR1 and CDR2 (germline): MDHEN, SYDVKM. The CDR3, as DNA: TGTGCCAGCAGTTTCCCGCAAGAGACCCAGTACTTC. This sequence encodes CASSFPQETQYF.